These T cell receptor beta chains were read from a single sample in a study of blood T cells in healthy people across ages. MiXCR, run by TCRdb on the 5' RACE reads, gives a single entry per CDR3 protein. The sample includes 700,000 to 950,000 distinct CDR3 sequences, 55% to 75% seen only once; the top ten take about 20%. The sequenced sample consisted of blood. These receptors originate from a man aged 30-40 years in good health. Both conserved end residues are part of each CDR3.

>14|TRBJ2-7|TRBV20-1
CSALNVLYSYEQYF
>16|TRBJ1-2|TRBV29-1
CSVEDLSGENKDGYTF
>13|TRBJ2-5|TRBV9
CASSRGNQETQYF
>13|TRBJ2-1|TRBV25-1
CASSGSGYGEQFF
>16|TRBJ2-7|TRBV11-2
CASSLELTVRRYEQYF
>17|TRBJ1-5|TRBV20-1
CSARDVDGSYSNQPQHF
>15|TRBJ2-1|TRBV28
CASSSQGAAINEQFF
>14|TRBJ2-7|TRBV12-3/TRBV12-4
CASSPSVSSYEQYF
>13|TRBJ2-3|TRBV3-1
CASSGRGADTQYF
>12|TRBJ2-5|TRBV3-1
CASSQPTGTQYF
>15|TRBJ2-7|TRBV9
CASSVRGGTYNEQYF
>11|TRBJ2-1|TRBV6-6
CASDGVNEQFF
>15|TRBJ2-5|TRBV15
CATSREGTSRETQYF
>14|TRBJ1-1|TRBV7-2
CASSSTGTVTEAFF
>16|TRBJ2-1|TRBV2
CASSTPGSGTYNEQFF
>16|TRBJ2-1|TRBV18
CASSLSRGEGVNEQFF
>18|TRBJ1-2|TRBV29-1
CSVARRGDRGSLNYGYTF
>14|TRBJ2-5|TRBV6-2/TRBV6-3
CASSHRDSGETQYF
>13|TRBJ2-3|TRBV12-3/TRBV12-4
CASSAVRTDTQYF
>15|TRBJ2-1|TRBV6-6
CAVKGRRPTDNEQFF
>15|TRBJ2-7|TRBV7-3
CASSRQAGWAYEQYF
>15|TRBJ2-1|TRBV7-9
CASSLRDRGYNEQFF
>14|TRBJ2-7|TRBV7-6
CASTPTGLSSEQYF
>14|TRBJ2-3|TRBV20-1
CSAAAGVGTDTQYF
>19|TRBJ2-3|TRBV20-1
CSATGDRLAGETSTDTQYF
>14|TRBJ2-1|TRBV7-7
CASSSTLAGGEQFF
>15|NA|TRBV5-1
CASSFRGGPPYEQYF
>14|TRBJ2-7|TRBV7-9
CASSSSGFSYEQYF
>13|TRBJ1-2|TRBV12-3/TRBV12-4
CASSFAQSPGYTF
>15|TRBJ1-5|TRBV2
CASSERGQINQPQHF
>15|TRBJ2-7|TRBV20-1
CSARGGGRNDGEQYF
>18|TRBJ2-1|TRBV15
CATSRDLVAAGGYNEQFF
>16|TRBJ2-4|TRBV7-9
CASSRTEQGAGKGQYF
>13|TRBJ2-5|TRBV10-3
CAIRDGVEETQYF
>12|TRBJ1-6|TRBV3-1
CASSQEESPLHF
>14|TRBJ1-2|TRBV7-9
CASSLDPTGPGYTF
>16|TRBJ2-1|TRBV7-2
CASSRRSGNSYNEQFF
>14|NA|TRBV6-1
CASSEMGQGETQYF
>16|TRBJ2-7|TRBV6-1
CASSKAWDRPNYEQYF
>15|TRBJ1-5|TRBV7-9
CASSRTGTGDQPQHF
>12|TRBJ2-5|TRBV5-1
CASNSGQETQYF